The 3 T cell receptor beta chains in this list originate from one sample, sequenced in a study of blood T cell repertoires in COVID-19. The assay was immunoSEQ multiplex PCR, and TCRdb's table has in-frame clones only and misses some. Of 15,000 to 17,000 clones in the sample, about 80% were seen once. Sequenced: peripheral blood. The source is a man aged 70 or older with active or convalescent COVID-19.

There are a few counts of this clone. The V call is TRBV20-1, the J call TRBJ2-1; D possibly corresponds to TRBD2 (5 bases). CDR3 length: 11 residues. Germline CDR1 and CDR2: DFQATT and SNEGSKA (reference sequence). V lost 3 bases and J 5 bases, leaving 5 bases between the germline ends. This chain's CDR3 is CSASGNNEQFF. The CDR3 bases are TGCAGTGCTAGCGGGAACAATGAGCAGTTCTTC.

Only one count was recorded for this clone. As DNA, the CDR3 is TGTGCCAGCAGTTCTAACAGGGTGCACCAGCCCCAGCATTTT. Protein: CASSSNRVHQPQHF. The chain uses TRBV6-5 and TRBJ1-5; tentatively, D is TRBD1 (6 bases). Trimming took off 4 bases at V and 7 bases at J, with 14 bases between the two ends. The CDR3 spans 14 residues. CDR1 and CDR2 (germline): MNHEY, SVGAGI.

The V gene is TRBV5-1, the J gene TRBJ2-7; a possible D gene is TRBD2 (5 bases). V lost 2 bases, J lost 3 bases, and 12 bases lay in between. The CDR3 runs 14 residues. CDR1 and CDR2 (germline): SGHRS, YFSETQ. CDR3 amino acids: CASSFLAESYEQYF. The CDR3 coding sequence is TGCGCCAGCAGCTTCCTAGCTGAAAGCTACGAGCAGTACTTC.